This T cell receptor (beta chain) is drawn from a study of Graves' ophthalmopathy and Graves' hyperthyroidism. TCR beta CDR3 amplification used RNA transcripts. RT-PCR was first run with HTBI primers, then multiplex PCR in a second round. MiXCR was run by TCRdb on the multiplex PCR reads, yielding one entry per CDR3 protein. Altogether about 640,000 distinct CDR3 sequences are present, roughly two fifths being singletons, with the ten largest covering roughly 3%. Each donor who had ophthalmopathy showed moderate-to-severe activity, a CAS of ≥3, a NOSPECS of ≥4, and a duration under 3 months. Clinical symptoms, serum thyroxine, TRAb, thyroid ultrasound and orbital computed tomography formed the basis of diagnosis. In its sample, this clonotype was seen many times. The junction had 9 bases not matched to a gene; V was cut back by 1 base and J by 5 bases. The germline V gene has CDR1 SGDLS and CDR2 YYNGEE. CDR3 length equals 16 residues.

The specimen sequenced was peripheral blood. The chain has TRBV9 and TRBJ2-5; 9 nucleotides align to TRBD2. This receptor was identified in an adult man with Graves' ophthalmopathy. The CDR3 region has the DNA TGTGCCAGCAGCGTAATCGGACTAGCGTCGGGGGAGACCCAGTACTTC. Protein sequence: CASSVIGLASGETQYF. Based on the CDR3 plus reference TRBV9 and TRBJ2-5, the full variable domain is DSGVTQTPKHLITATGQRVTLRCSPRSGDLSVYWYQQSLDQGLQFLIQYYNGEERAKGNILERFSAQQFPDLHSELNLSSLELGDSALYFCASSVIGLASGETQYFGPGTRLLVL.